The entry that follows covers one T cell receptor (beta chain) sequence. These data originate in a study of blood T cell repertoires in COVID-19. Study in general: The United States, Italy and Spain provided the acute and convalescent COVID-19 samples. T cells, B-cell-depleted T cells, or PBMCs supplied cDNA or gDNA.

In the authors' methods: It was from reference gene primer amplification that nucleated cell counts were estimated. Profiling relied on immunoSEQ multiplex PCR, and the TCRdb table lists in-frame clones only, not all of them. That table gives V, J and clone size, and the DNA gave D and trimming. The table shows 200,000 to 300,000 clones, with around 80% occurring only once. V shed 4 bases, J shed 5 bases, and the junction held 5 bases outside the gene matches. Germline CDR1 is SGHRS and CDR2 is YFSETQ. This CDR3 is 14 amino acids long. This TCR was sampled from a man in his forties with acute or convalescent COVID-19. Sequenced material: peripheral blood. The rearrangement joins TRBV5-1 to TRBJ2-7; 11 bases are shared with TRBD1. The chain's CDR3 is CASSGGQGDHEQYF. The DNA of the CDR3 is TGCGCCAGCAGCGGGGGACAGGGGGACCACGAGCAGTACTTC.